This T cell receptor (beta chain) was profiled in a study of blood T cell repertoires in COVID-19. Germline V lookup: CDR1 MNHEY, CDR2 SVGAGI. V gave up 5 bases and J gave up 7 bases, with 12 bases separating them. CDR3 length: 13 amino acids. Method: immunoSEQ multiplex PCR; TCRdb's copy keeps in-frame clones and lacks some. The sample gives under 130,000 clones, approximately 87% of which show up once; around 13% is in the top ten. The chain carries TRBV6-5 and TRBJ1-5, with D perhaps TRBD1 (6 bases). The sequenced sample consisted of peripheral blood. This receptor was identified in a human donor in a cohort sampled during active or convalescent COVID-19. This chain's CDR3 is CASSLDGGQPQHF. CDR3 nucleotide sequence: TGTGCCAGCAGTCTCGATGGGGGCCAGCCCCAGCATTTT.